The sample holds many counts of the clone carrying this T cell receptor beta chain. TCRdb re-called the multiplex PCR reads with MiXCR, one entry per CDR3 protein. The repertoire includes around 43,000 distinct CDR3 sequences, more than 20% of them detected once, and 8% sits in the top ten. Germline-derived CDR1 and CDR2 are SGHTA and FQGTGA. CDR3 length: 19 amino acids. V dropped 3 bases and J dropped 0 bases, with 22 bases sitting between them. These data are taken from a study of breast tumors, draining lymph nodes, adjacent tissues. The sequencing sample was made of breast tumor tissue. The receptor was derived from a female donor with breast cancer. Some clones in this sample may be carry-over from other donors' samples. The genes are TRBV7-3 and TRBJ2-3; either TRBD1 or TRBD2 may supply D (6 bases each). This CDR3 is CASSLKGGPAGRSTDTQYF. The CDR3 bases are TGTGCCAGCAGCTTGAAGGGGGGTCCCGCAGGCCGTAGCACAGATACGCAGTATTTT.